This T cell receptor beta chain derives from a study of T cells in Graves' hyperthyroidism and ophthalmopathy. A 10 ml volume of fresh peripheral blood provided the PBMCs. As regards this clonotype: Its target is unknown.

Using RNA transcripts as the source, TCR beta CDR3 regions were amplified. The study used the HTBI primer set for a first-round RT-PCR of the TCR CDR3. Each CDR3 protein gets one entry after TCRdb re-called the multiplex PCR reads with MiXCR. The table has 640,000 or so distinct CDR3 sequences, 11% to 15% seen once. J gave up 5 bases and V 5 bases, and 14 bases lay outside the gene matches. The CDR3 length is 16 residues. Germline V lookup: CDR1 MNHNS, CDR2 SASEGT. Study-wide results and caveats: The blood repertoire included most of the expanded thyroid clonotypes above 0.001.

Material for sequencing was blood. The chain combines TRBV6-1 with TRBJ1-2; 7 bases match TRBD1. The receptor comes from a woman under 30 with Graves' ophthalmopathy. For the CDR3, the DNA is TGTGCCAGCAGTTCCCTAGGGCCTACAGGGGCTTATGGCTACACCTTC. Protein product: CASSSLGPTGAYGYTF.